This T cell receptor beta chain originates from a study of beta chain features in type 1 diabetes. Study-wide results and caveats: Shortening of TCRB CDR3s, moderate but significant, appeared in all four CD4+ subsets of Type 1 diabetes patients.

The study reverse transcribed the entire isolated RNA, so it sequenced expressed TCRB transcripts. The assay was immunoSEQ multiplex PCR, and TCRdb's table has in-frame clones only and misses some. Of approximately 250,000 clones in the sample, under 20% were seen once. To note about this clone: What it binds is unknown.

The collection from each donor was one heparinised blood draw averaging roughly 110 mL. Looked up from germline, CDR1 is SEHNR and CDR2 is FQNEAQ (reference sequence). The CDR3 contains 16 residues. V trimming: 5 bases; J trimming: 1 base; junction bases outside the gene matches: 5. The chain has TRBV7-9 and TRBJ2-3, with 11 nucleotides matching TRBD2. Sequenced: naive CD4+ T cells from blood. The sequence came from a man aged 30 to 39 with type 1 diabetes. CDR3 nucleotides: TGTGCCAGCAGCCCCGGGACTAGCGGACGCACAGATACGCAGTATTTT. Protein: CASSPGTSGRTDTQYF.